This T cell receptor (beta chain) was found in a study of blood T cell repertoires in COVID-19. Study overall: Recovery meant two consecutive negative NP/OP PCR tests, professional clearance, or resolved symptoms.

In the authors' workflow: Reference gene primer amplification yielded estimated nucleated cell counts. TCRdb's table, derived via immunoSEQ multiplex PCR, lists solely in-frame clones and lacks some. That table is the source of V, J and clone size, and D and trimming were worked out from the DNA. This table holds under 200,000 clones, 79% found once. CDR3 length: 16 amino acids. Germline CDR1 is SEHNR and CDR2 is FQNEAQ (reference sequence). V gave up 6 bases and J gave up 0 bases, with 17 bases separating them. In assigning cohorts, the study relied on participant-reported clinical history. The genes are TRBV7-9 and TRBJ1-2; tentative D call: TRBD1 (5 bases). This clonotype was sampled from a woman in her seventies in a cohort exposed to, infected with or recovered from COVID-19 (not recorded which). Sequencing was carried out using PBMCs or T cells enriched from blood (not recorded which). The CDR3 DNA is TGTGCCAGCAGTTCGAGGCTGGTGGGGCCTAACTATGGCTACACCTTC. This codes for CASSSRLVGPNYGYTF. Full variable domain (missing parts from reference TRBV7-9 and TRBJ1-2): DTGVSQNPRHKITKRGQNVTFRCDPISEHNRLYWYRQTLGQGPEFLTYFQNEAQLEKSRLLSDRFSAERPKGSFSTLEIQRTEQGDSAMYLCASSSRLVGPNYGYTFGSGTRLTVV.